This T cell receptor beta chain emerged from a study of PD-1 blockade in classical Hodgkin lymphoma. Germline loops: CDR1 MNHEY, CDR2 SVGAGI. There are 14 residues in the CDR3. With 6 bases removed from V and 7 bases from J, the gap between germline ends came to 16 bases. Each and every patient relapsed after autologous stem cell transplantation, and patients got differing brentuximab vedotin exposure. Worth noting for this clone: Its cognate antigen is unknown.

The repertoire was sequenced with immunoSEQ multiplex PCR; TCRdb's copy has only in-frame clones and lacks some. The table records around 46,000 clones, roughly 80% of them present only once. Study-wide results and limits: Patients who responded completely had about the same baseline diversity as newly diagnosed patients.

The chain has TRBV6-5 and TRBJ2-1; possibly TRBD1 or TRBD2 for D (6 bases each). The clonotype comes from a human donor with classical Hodgkin lymphoma. The starting material was peripheral blood mononuclear cells (PBMCs), obtained before the second cycle of nivolumab. The CDR3 DNA reads as TGTGCCAGCAGCCTCAAGGGGGGATGGAATGAGCAGTTCTTC. It specifies CASSLKGGWNEQFF.